These 5 T cell receptor beta chains were sequenced from one sample in a study of blood T cell repertoires in COVID-19. Clones were read by immunoSEQ multiplex PCR, and TCRdb kept only the in-frame ones, dropping some. The data contain about 270,000 clones, 82% of them singletons. The sample taken for sequencing was peripheral blood. Source of these receptors: a woman between 18 and 29 years old with acute or convalescent COVID-19.

The chain couples TRBV4-3 to TRBJ2-4; perhaps TRBD2 as D (7 bases). V was clipped by 0 bases and J by 7 bases, with 16 bases between them. Germline lookup yields CDR1 LGHNA and CDR2 YSLEER. This CDR3 has 16 amino acids. CDR3 protein: CASSQEGRGTGNIQYF. CDR3 coding DNA: TGCGCCAGCAGCCAAGAGGGGAGGGGGACGGGTAACATTCAGTACTTC.

This chain's CDR3 is CASSWGTGDTGELFF. The DNA of the CDR3 is TGCGCCAGCAGCTGGGGGACAGGAGACACCGGGGAGCTGTTTTTT. The chain joins TRBV5-1 to TRBJ2-2; 8 positions agree with TRBD1. Unmatched junction bases numbered 4, after V lost 3 bases and J lost 3 bases. The V gene's germline CDR1 is SGHRS and CDR2 YFSETQ. The CDR3 extends over 15 amino acids.

The V and J genes are TRBV18 and TRBJ2-7; 11 bases match TRBD1. The J segment lost 5 bases and the V segment lost 3 bases, leaving 9 bases of the junction unmatched. Per germline, CDR1 KGHSH and CDR2 LQKENI. The CDR3 length is 16 residues. Here the CDR3 reads CASSPTGQGASNEQYF. The DNA for the CDR3 is TGTGCCAGCTCACCGACTGGACAGGGGGCGTCTAACGAGCAGTACTTC. The whole variable domain, remainder taken from reference TRBV18 and TRBJ2-7, is NAGVMQNPRHLVRRRGQEARLRCSPMKGHSHVYWYRQLPEEGLKFMVYLQKENIIDESGMPKERFSAEFPKEGPSILRIQQVVRGDSAAYFCASSPTGQGASNEQYFGPGTRLTVT.

This clone has a handful of counts. The chain is built from TRBV2 and TRBJ2-5, with 13 bases matching TRBD2. The CDR3 has 15 residues. Germline V CDR1 and CDR2: SNHLY, FYNNEI. V shed 7 bases and J 4 bases; nucleotides not matched to a gene: 6. Written as DNA, the CDR3 is TGTGCCAGCACCAGGACTAGCGGGGGCAGAGAGACCCAGTACTTC. As protein: CASTRTSGGRETQYF.

This sequence joins TRBV7-2 and TRBJ2-7, with D maybe TRBD2 (5 bases). Germline lookup yields CDR1 SGHTA and CDR2 FQGNSA. The CDR3 totals 13 residues. V lost 5 bases and J lost 4, with 12 bases in between. The CDR3 DNA follows: TGTGCCAGCAGCCCCCTTGGAGGTTACGAGCAGTACTTC. Amino acid sequence: CASSPLGGYEQYF.